Described below is a single T cell receptor beta chain sequence and its context. Its antigen is currently unknown. These data come from a study of cytomegalovirus exposure and HLA in healthy donors. General study results and limits: According to an earlier analysis, most TCR beta V segments yielded productive rearrangements about 87% or about 30% of the time. One later analysis reportedly identified an Asian-associated ancestry cluster that showed fewer N-insertions than the approximately 700-donor mean.

With 60 Vbeta and 13 Jbeta primers, the PCR was carried out. Per the original methods: Roughly 10 million shared chains were among 80 million or so unique TCR beta chains counted in a later analysis. Clones were sequenced by immunoSEQ multiplex PCR, and TCRdb holds only the in-frame ones, with some missing. Clonal size and the V and J genes are those of that table, whereas D and trimming came from the DNA. The sample shows about 130,000 clones, around three quarters of them seen only once. Trimming took 2 bases from V and 5 from J, leaving 15 bases between them. CDR1 is KGHSH and CDR2 is LQKENI in the germline V gene. There are 15 residues in the CDR3.

Source material: PBMCs. This chain joins TRBV18 and TRBJ1-2, with D perhaps TRBD1 (5 bases). This TCR derives from a woman in her sixties in good health and CMV-seropositive. The CDR3: CASSPEETVGYGYTF. The CDR3, as DNA: TGTGCCAGCTCACCAGAGGAGACAGTTGGATATGGCTACACCTTC.